This record covers a single T cell receptor beta chain. This clone turned up a few times. Its antigen is unknown. No much larger clone exists at a distance of one base, and base qualities are not known. The CDR3 goes from the cysteine to the phenylalanine over 17 residues. Only the CDR3 DNA is retained, 51 bases long and in frame from the first base. CDR1 MGHRA and CDR2 YSYEKL were looked up in the germline V gene. The junction shows trimming of 3 bases on V and 2 bases on J, and the gene matches do not reach 12 bases of it. This entry comes from a study of CD8+ T cells in alopecia areata (dated by TCRdb to 2016 to 2019). For the wider study: Treated patients were enrolled in an open-label pilot trial of oral tofacitinib at 5 to 10 mg twice daily for moderate-to-severe alopecia areata. Tofacitinib was given for 6 to 18 months, followed by 6 months of follow-up off drug to assess delayed response and recurrence. Disease severity in treated patients was measured with the SALT score, which quantifies the percentage of affected scalp surface area. In both human patients and the C3H/HeJ mouse model, the study applied high-throughput TCRbeta sequencing to look at T cell clonal expansion in alopecia areata. Scalp tissue and sorted CD4+ and CD8+ peripheral blood T cells from patchy and totalis/universalis alopecia areata patients and from healthy controls were covered by human TCRbeta sequencing. Tofacitinib-treated patients had biopsies at baseline and at 4 and 24 weeks of treatment, with a later scalp biopsy in several patients. Scalp clonality was compared across normal scalp (n=4), patchy alopecia areata scalp (n=8), and alopecia totalis/universalis scalp (n=8). RNA came from the PAXgene miRNA kit for fixed scalp, the miRNeasy kit for PBMCs, and the RNeasy kit for mouse skin. immunoSEQ multiplex PCR using 35 Vbeta forward primers and 13 Jbeta reverse primers was used to amplify TCRbeta CDR3 regions. Results and caveats for the whole study, not just this receptor: Resident alphabeta T cells in normal human skin are also sequenced, complicating scalp TCR repertoire analysis, unlike mouse skin dominated by gammadelta T cells. Because the treated cohort was small and had only one nonresponder, larger studies are needed to examine links between baseline CD8+ expansion and response. Scalp clonality and the number of expanded CD8+ clones among the top 100 scalp clones were significantly decreased by tofacitinib. TCR sequences shared between patients were less clear than in mice, possibly partly because of HLA diversity in the patient population. Many expanded lesional clones persisted in scalp and blood during tofacitinib treatment, which may partly explain relapse after stopping treatment. Compared with normal scalp, lesional scalp, particularly in alopecia totalis/universalis, had higher clonality and more expanded CD8+ clones, which suggests antigenic drive.

The library relied on the immunoSEQ multiplex PCR assay. For TCR sequencing, RNA was extracted from every sample and reverse transcribed into cDNA to serve as template. SuperScript III was used for first-strand cDNA synthesis, primed with a 2:1 mix of oligo-dT and random hexamers. A synthetic immune receptor repertoire was used to gauge amplification bias, and whatever bias remained was removed computationally. The paper's processing steps were these. Raw reads were preprocessed to remove errors, and CDR3 was defined according to IMGT conventions as the region from the conserved cysteine to phenylalanine. Clonality was computed by normalizing Shannon entropy by log2 of the number of productive unique TCRs and subtracting the result from 1. Scalp TCRbeta sequences were cross-referenced with sorted blood CD4 and CD8 repertoires so that the CD4 or CD8 identity of scalp clones could be inferred. TCRdb re-hosts the immuneACCESS table, in-frame sequences only. Its copies lack some clones; in the studies checked, an unresolved V gene accounts for under half of them, and the cause for the rest is not known. The DNA was the basis for D and trimming; V, J and clone size are from that table. The sample table lists about 290,000 clones, nearly 60% of them with a count of one. The leading ten clones occupy more than 1.5% of the sample.

The time point label here, explained by the study, means: about 5 months on oral tofacitinib. Per the publication, the treatment or condition label means: oral pan-JAK inhibitor, 5-10 mg twice daily. Lesional scalp punch biopsies and peripheral blood were obtained from alopecia areata patients. PBMCs were isolated by density centrifugation and stained for CD3, CD4 and CD8, after which CD4+ and CD8+ T cells were sorted on a FACSAria. The rearranged segments are TRBV4-1 and TRBJ1-2, and TRBD1 matches 7 of the central bases. The sample in question was CD4+ T cells sorted from blood, obtained at week 24, from a patient treated with tofacitinib. The origin of this receptor is a human donor with alopecia areata. The base sequence is TGCGCCAGCAGCCACTGGACAGGTGGGAAAGCGAACTATGGCTACACCTTC. Its product reads: CASSHWTGGKANYGYTF.